This paragraph covers one T cell receptor (beta chain) sequence. Its antigen is still unknown. PCR used 60 Vbeta primers and 13 Jbeta primers. Data came from immunoSEQ multiplex PCR; TCRdb stores just in-frame clones and leaves some out. Here the sample spans roughly 80,000 clones, about 80% being singletons. The germline gives CDR1 MNHEY, CDR2 SMNVEV (reference sequence). This CDR3 region has 18 residues. The ends lost 1 base at V and 4 bases at J; junction bases unmatched: 10. These data come from a study of cytomegalovirus exposure and HLA in healthy donors. Findings and limits, study-wide: Sequencing artifact likely explains a cluster of highly shared sequence variants. In vitro assays verified that three CMV-associated chains recognized CMV antigens specifically.

This clonotype was sampled from a woman between 40 and 55 years old in good health and CMV-seronegative. The sample comprised PBMCs. The chain carries TRBV27 and TRBJ2-6, with 7 bases lining up with TRBD2. CDR3 amino acids: CASSLWAGVVSGANVLTF. The CDR3 bases are TGTGCCAGCAGTTTATGGGCGGGAGTCGTGTCCGGGGCCAACGTCCTGACTTTC.